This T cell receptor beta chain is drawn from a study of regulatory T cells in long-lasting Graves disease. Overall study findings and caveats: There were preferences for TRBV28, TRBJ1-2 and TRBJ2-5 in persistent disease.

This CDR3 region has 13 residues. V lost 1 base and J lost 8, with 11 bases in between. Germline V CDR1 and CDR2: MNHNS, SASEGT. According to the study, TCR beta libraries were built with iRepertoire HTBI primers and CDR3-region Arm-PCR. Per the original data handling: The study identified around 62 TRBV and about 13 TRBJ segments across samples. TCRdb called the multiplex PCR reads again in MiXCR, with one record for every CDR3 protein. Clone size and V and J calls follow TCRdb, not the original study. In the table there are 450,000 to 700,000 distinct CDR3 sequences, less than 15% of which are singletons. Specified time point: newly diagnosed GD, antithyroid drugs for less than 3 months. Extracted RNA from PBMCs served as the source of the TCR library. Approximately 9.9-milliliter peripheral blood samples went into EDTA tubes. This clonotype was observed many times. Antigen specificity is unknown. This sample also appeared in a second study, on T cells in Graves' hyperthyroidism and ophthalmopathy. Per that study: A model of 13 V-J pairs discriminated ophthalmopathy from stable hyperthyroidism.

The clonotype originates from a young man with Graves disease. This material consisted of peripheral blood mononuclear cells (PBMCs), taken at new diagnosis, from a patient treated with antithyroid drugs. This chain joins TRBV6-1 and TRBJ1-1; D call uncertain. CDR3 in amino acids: CASSEGPHMEAFF. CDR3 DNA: TGTGCCAGCAGTGAAGGCCCTCATATGGAAGCTTTCTTT.